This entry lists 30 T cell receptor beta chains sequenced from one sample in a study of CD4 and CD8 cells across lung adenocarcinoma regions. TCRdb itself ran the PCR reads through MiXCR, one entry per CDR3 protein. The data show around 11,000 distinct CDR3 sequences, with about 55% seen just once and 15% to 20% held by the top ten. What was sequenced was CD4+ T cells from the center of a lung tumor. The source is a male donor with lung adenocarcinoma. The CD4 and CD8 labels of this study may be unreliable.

CDR3 nucleotides: TGTGCCAGCAGCTTAGAGGATTGGCGGGGGACCCAGTACTTC. It translates to CASSLEDWRGTQYF. The gene calls are TRBV7-2 and TRBJ2-5, with a tentative D call TRBD2 (6 bases). This CDR3 has 14 amino acids. Trimming pared 1 base from V and 7 bases from J, leaving 13 bases between. Germline CDR1 SGHTA, CDR2 FQGNSA.

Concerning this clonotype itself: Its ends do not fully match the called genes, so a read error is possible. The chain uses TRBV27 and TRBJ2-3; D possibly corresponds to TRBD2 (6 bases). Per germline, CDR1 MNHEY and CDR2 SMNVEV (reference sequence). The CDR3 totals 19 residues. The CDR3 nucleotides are TGTGCCAGCAGAGCCACGGGGCGGGCGGGGCACCGTAGCCCAGATACCCAGTATTTT. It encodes CASRATGRAGHRSPDTQYF.

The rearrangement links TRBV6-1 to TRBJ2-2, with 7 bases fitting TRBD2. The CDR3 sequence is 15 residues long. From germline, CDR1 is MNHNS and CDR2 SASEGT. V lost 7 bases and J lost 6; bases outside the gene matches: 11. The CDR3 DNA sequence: TGTGCCAGCACGACCCCTAGCGGAATACCCGGGGAGCTGTTTTTT. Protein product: CASTTPSGIPGELFF.

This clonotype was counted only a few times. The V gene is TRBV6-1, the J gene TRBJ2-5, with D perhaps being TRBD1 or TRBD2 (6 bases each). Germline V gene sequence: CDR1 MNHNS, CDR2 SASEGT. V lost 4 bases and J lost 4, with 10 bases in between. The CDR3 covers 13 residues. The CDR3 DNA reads TGTGCCAGCAGTGCCAGGGGAGGAGAGACCCAGTACTTC. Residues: CASSARGGETQYF.

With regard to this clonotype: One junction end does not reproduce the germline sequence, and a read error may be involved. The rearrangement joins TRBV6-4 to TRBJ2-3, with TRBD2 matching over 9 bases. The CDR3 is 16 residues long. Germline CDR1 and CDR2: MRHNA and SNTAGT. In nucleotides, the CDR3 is TGTGCCAGCAGTGACTCGACTAGCGGTGACCAAGAGACGCAGTACTTT. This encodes CASSDSTSGDQETQYF.

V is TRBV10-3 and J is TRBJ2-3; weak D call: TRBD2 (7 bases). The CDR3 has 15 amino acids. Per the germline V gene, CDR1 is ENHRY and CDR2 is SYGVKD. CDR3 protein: CGGGLGASDRDTQYF. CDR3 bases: TGTGGCGGGGGCTTGGGGGCCAGCGACCGGGATACGCAGTATTTT.

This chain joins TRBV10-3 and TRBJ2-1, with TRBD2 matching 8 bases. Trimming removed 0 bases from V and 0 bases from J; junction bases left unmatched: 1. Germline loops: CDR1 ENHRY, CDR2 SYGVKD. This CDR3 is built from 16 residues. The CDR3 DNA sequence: TGTGCCATCAGTGAGTCGAGCGGGAGCTCCTACAATGAGCAGTTCTTC. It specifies CAISESSGSSYNEQFF.

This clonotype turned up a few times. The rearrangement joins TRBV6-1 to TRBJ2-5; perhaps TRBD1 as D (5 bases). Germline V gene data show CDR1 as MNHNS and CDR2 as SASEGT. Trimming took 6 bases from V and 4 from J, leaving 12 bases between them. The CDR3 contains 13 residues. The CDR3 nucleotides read TGTGCCAGCAGGCCGCAGGGTCGAGAGACCCAGTACTTC. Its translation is CASRPQGRETQYF.

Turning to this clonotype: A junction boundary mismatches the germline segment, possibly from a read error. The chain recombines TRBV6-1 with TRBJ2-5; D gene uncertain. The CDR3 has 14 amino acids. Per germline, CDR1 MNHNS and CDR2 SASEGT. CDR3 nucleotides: TGTGCGGGCAGTGGTGCTCGTGGCGCAGAGACGCAGTACTTC. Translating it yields CAGSGARGAETQYF.

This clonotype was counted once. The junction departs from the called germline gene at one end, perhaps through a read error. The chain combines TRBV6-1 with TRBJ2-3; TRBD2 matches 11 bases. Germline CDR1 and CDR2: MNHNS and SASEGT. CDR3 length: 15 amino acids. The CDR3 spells CANSEATSGAYEQYF. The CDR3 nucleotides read TGTGCCAACAGTGAAGCGACTAGCGGGGCCTACGAGCAGTATTTT.

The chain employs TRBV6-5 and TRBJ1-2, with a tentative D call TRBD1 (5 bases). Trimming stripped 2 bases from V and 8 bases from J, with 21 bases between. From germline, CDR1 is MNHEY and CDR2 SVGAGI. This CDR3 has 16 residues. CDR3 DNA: TGTGCCAGCAGTTACGAACGACAGCGGGAAGGAGGGGGCTACACCTTC. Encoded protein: CASSYERQREGGGYTF.

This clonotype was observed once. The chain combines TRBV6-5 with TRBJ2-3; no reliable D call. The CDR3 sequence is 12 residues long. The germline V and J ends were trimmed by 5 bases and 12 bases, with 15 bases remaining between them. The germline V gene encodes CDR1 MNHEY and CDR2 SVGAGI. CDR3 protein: CASSNWANIQYF. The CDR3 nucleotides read TGTGCCAGCAGTAACTGGGCCAACATCCAGTATTTT.

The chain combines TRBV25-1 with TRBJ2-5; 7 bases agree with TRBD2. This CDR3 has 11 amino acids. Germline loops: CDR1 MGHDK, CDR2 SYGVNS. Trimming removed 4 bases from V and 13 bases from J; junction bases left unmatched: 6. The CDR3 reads CASSGGRDMYF. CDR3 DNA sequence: TGTGCCAGCAGTGGGGGGAGGGATATGTACTTC. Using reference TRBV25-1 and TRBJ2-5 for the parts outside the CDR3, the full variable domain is EADIYQTPRYLVIGTGKKITLECSQTMGHDKMYWYQQDPGMELHLIHYSYGVNSTEKGDLSSESTVSRIRTEHFPLTLESARPSHTSQYLCASSGGRDMYFGPGTRLLVL.

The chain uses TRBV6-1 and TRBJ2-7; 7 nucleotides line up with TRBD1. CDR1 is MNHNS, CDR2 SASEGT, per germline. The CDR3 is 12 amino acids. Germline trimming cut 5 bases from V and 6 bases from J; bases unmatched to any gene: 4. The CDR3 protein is CASSRPGGEQYF. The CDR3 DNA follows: TGTGCCAGCAGTCGTCCAGGGGGCGAGCAGTACTTC.

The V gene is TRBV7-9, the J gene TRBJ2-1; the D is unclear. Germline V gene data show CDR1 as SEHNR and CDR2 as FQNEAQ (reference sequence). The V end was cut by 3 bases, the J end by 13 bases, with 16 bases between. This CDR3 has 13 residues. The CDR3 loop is CASSFVQQETQFF. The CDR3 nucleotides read TGTGCCAGCAGCTTCGTGCAGCAAGAGACCCAGTTCTTC.

CDR3 in DNA: TGTGCCAGCAGTGAAGGGGGGGACACCACCTACGAGCAGTTCTTC. Protein product: CASSEGGDTTYEQFF. This chain links TRBV6-1 with TRBJ2-1; tentatively, D is TRBD1 or TRBD2 (6 bases each). Trimming cost V 1 base and J 10 bases, with 17 bases left between them. The CDR3 contains 15 residues. Germline loops: CDR1 MNHNS, CDR2 SASEGT.

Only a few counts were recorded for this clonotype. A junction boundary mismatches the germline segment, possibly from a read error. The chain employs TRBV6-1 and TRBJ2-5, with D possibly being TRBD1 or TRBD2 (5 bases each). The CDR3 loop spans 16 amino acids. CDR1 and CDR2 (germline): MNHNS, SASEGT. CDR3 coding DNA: TGTGCCAGCAGCGAAGGGCCGGGGACCCCCCAAGAGACCCAGTACTTC. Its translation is CASSEGPGTPQETQYF.

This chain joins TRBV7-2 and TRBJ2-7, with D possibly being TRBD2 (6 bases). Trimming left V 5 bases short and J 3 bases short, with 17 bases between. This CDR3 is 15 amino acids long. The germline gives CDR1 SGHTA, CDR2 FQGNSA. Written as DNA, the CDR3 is TGTGCCAGCAGCCAATCCGGCGGGACCTACTACGAGCAGTACTTC. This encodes CASSQSGGTYYEQYF.

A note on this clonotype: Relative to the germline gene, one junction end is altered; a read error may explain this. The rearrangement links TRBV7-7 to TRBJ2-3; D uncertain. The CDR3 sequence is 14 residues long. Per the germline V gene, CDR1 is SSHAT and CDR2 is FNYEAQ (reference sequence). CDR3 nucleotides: TGTGCTAGCAGCTTACGAGAGCGTCCAGATACGCAGTATTTC. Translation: CASSLRERPDTQYF.

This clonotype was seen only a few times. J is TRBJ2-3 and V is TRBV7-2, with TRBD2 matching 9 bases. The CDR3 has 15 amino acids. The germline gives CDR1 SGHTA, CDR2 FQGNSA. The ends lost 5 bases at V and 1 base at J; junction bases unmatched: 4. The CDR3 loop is CASSPWTSGTDTQYF. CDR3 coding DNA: TGTGCCAGCAGCCCCTGGACTAGCGGCACAGATACGCAGTATTTT.

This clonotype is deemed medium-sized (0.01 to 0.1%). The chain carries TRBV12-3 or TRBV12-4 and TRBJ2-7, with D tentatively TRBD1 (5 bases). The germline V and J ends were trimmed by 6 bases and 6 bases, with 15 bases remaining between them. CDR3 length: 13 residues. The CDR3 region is CASRINQGGEQYF. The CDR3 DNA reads TGTGCCAGCAGGATAAATCAGGGCGGCGAGCAGTACTTC.

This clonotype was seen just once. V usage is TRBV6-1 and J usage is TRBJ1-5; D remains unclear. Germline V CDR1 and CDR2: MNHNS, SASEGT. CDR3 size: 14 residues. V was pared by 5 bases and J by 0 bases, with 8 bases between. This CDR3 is CASSPSDSNQPQHF. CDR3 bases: TGTGCCAGCAGTCCCAGCGATAGCAATCAGCCCCAGCATTTT.

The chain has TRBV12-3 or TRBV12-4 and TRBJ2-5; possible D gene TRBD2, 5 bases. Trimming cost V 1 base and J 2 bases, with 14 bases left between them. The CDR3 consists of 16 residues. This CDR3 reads CASSLGTASYQETQYF. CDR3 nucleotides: TGTGCCAGCAGTTTAGGGACGGCTAGCTATCAAGAGACCCAGTACTTC.

CDR3 in amino acids: CASSERVAGNEQYF. In nucleotides, the CDR3 is TGTGCCAGCAGTGAACGTGTCGCCGGCAATGAGCAGTACTTC. The chain is built from TRBV6-1 and TRBJ2-1, with D uncertain. The DNA end is a closer match to TRBJ2-7, so the J assignment may be wrong. This CDR3 comprises 14 residues. Germline V gene data show CDR1 as MNHNS and CDR2 as SASEGT.

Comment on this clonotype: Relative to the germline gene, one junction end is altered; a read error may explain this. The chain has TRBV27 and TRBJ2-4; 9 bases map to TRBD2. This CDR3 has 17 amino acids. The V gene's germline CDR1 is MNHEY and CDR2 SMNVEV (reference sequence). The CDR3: CASRSVAGARATDMQYF. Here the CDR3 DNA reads TGTGCCAGCAGATCCGTAGCGGGGGCGCGGGCGACAGACATGCAGTATTTC.

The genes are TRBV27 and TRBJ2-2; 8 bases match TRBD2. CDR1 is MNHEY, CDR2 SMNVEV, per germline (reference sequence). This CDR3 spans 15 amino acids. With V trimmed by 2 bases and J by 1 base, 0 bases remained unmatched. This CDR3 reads CASSLTSGNTGELFF. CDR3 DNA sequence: TGTGCCAGCAGTTTAACTAGCGGGAACACCGGGGAGCTGTTTTTT.

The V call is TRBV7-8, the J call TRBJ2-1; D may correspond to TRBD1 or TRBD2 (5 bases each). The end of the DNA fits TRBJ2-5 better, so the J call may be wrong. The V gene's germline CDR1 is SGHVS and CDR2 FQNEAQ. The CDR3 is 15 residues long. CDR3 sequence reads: CASSLRTGPGETQYF. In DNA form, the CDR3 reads TGTGCCAGCAGCTTACGTACGGGGCCAGGAGAGACCCAGTACTTC.

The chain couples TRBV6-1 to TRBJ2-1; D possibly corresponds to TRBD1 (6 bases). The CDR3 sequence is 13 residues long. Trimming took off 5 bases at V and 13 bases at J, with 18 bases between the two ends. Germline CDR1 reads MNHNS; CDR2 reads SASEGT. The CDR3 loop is CASSITTGREQFF. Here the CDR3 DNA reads TGTGCCAGCAGTATAACGACAGGACGGGAACAGTTCTTC.

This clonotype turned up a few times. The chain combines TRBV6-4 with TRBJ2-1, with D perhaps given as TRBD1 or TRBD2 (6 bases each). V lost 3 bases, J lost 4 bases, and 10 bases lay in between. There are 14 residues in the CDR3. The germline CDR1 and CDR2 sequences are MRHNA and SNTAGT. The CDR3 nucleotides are TGTGCCAGCAGTGAAAGGGGGGAGTACAATGAGCAGTTCTTC. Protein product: CASSERGEYNEQFF.

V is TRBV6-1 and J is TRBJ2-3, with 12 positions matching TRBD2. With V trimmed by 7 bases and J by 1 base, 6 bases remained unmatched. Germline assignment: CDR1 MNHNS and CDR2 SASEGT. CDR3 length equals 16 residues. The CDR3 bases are TGTGCCAGCAAGCTAGCGGGAGGGAGAGGCACAGATACGCAGTATTTT. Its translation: CASKLAGGRGTDTQYF.